This TCR beta chain stems from a study of T cell clones after liver transplantation. As for the study in general: Pre-transplant mixed lymphocyte reactions yielded third-party-reactive TCRbeta sequences as comparators for graft-donor-reactive sequences. Study-wide results and limits: Small, mixed patient groups and varying post-transplant times limit these conclusions. In most of the 8 subjects, circulating graft-donor-reactive CD4 TCRbeta sequences fell significantly after transplant.

Here immunoSEQ multiplex PCR was the method, and the copy in TCRdb shows in-frame clones only, minus some. In the table there are fewer than 110,000 clones, about 81% of which are singletons. A word on this clone: What it binds is not known.

The CDR3 length is 13 residues. The germline V gene encodes CDR1 SGHTA and CDR2 FQGNSA. The V gene lost 4 bases and the J gene lost 3 bases, with 10 bases spanning the gap. Sample: CD4+ T cells from blood, taken around 49 months after liver transplant. The chain couples TRBV7-2 to TRBJ2-7, with D uncertain. The sequence came from a human patient who received a liver transplant. Part of the T cells may come from the graft donor. CDR3 sequence: CASSSVGNYEQYF. In nucleotides, the CDR3 is TGTGCCAGCAGCTCAGTGGGAAACTACGAGCAGTACTTC.